The 27 T cell receptor beta chains given below trace back to one sample, sequenced in a study of blood T cell repertoires in COVID-19. Data came from immunoSEQ multiplex PCR; TCRdb stores just in-frame clones and leaves some out. This table has approximately 90,000 clones, about 87% appearing once. Sequenced material: peripheral blood. These receptors all stem from a man between 60 and 75 years old with acute or convalescent COVID-19.

This clone was seen only once. The sample contains more than one DNA sequence encoding this CDR3. CDR3 loop: CASSLYPSGSSYNEQFF. The CDR3 DNA reads TGCGCCAGCAGCTTATATCCTAGCGGGAGTTCTTACAATGAGCAGTTCTTC. V usage is TRBV5-1 and J usage is TRBJ2-1; the match to TRBD2 covers 10 bases. The CDR3 has 17 residues. J lost 4 bases, V lost 2 bases, and 9 bases had no gene match. The germline CDR1 and CDR2 sequences are SGHRS and YFSETQ. Full variable domain (missing parts from reference TRBV5-1 and TRBJ2-1): KAGVTQTPRYLIKTRGQQVTLSCSPISGHRSVSWYQQTPGQGLQFLFEYFSETQRNKGNFPGRFSGRQFSNSRSEMNVSTLELGDSALYLCASSLYPSGSSYNEQFFGPGTRLTVL.

The genes are TRBV5-1 and TRBJ2-5; D gene uncertain. This CDR3 is built from 13 residues. Trimming stripped 0 bases from V and 2 bases from J, with 5 bases between. Germline CDR1 is SGHRS and CDR2 is YFSETQ. In DNA, the CDR3 is TGCGCCAGCAGCTTGGGGGCTCAAGAGACCCAGTACTTC. Translation gives CASSLGAQETQYF. The entire variable domain, with the rest obtained from reference TRBV5-1 and TRBJ2-5, is as follows: KAGVTQTPRYLIKTRGQQVTLSCSPISGHRSVSWYQQTPGQGLQFLFEYFSETQRNKGNFPGRFSGRQFSNSRSEMNVSTLELGDSALYLCASSLGAQETQYFGPGTRLLVL.

The gene calls are TRBV19 and TRBJ2-3, with D possibly TRBD2 on 6 matching bases. The germline V gene has CDR1 LNHDA and CDR2 SQIVND (reference sequence). V lost 4 bases and J lost 0, with 8 bases in between. This CDR3 has 14 amino acids. The chain's CDR3 is CASSNRGSTDTQYF. The DNA of the CDR3 is TGTGCCAGTAGTAACCGGGGGAGCACAGATACGCAGTATTTT.

The chain recombines TRBV3-1 (or the pseudogene TRBV3-2) with TRBJ1-5; no clear D. The germline V gene has CDR1 LGHDT and CDR2 YNNKEL (reference sequence). The CDR3 sequence is 13 residues long. The V end lost 5 bases, the J end lost 4 bases, and 9 bases lay between the germline ends. This chain's CDR3 is CASSLDLNQPQHF. The CDR3 nucleotides read TGTGCCAGCAGCTTGGACTTAAATCAGCCCCAGCATTTT.

The chain couples TRBV12-3 or TRBV12-4 to TRBJ2-3; TRBD2 matches 7 bases. This CDR3 has 13 residues. The ends lost 8 bases at V and 0 bases at J; junction bases unmatched: 2. CDR3 sequence reads: CASGRGSTDTQYF. CDR3 coding DNA: TGTGCCAGCGGGAGGGGCAGCACAGATACGCAGTATTTT.

The J gene is TRBJ2-7, the V gene TRBV6-1; 7 nucleotides agree with TRBD1. V shed 3 bases and J 0 bases; nucleotides not matched to a gene: 2. The CDR3 loop spans 14 amino acids. CDR1 is MNHNS, CDR2 SASEGT, per germline. As DNA, the CDR3 is TGTGCCAGCAGTGAGAGGGGGCCCTCCTACGAGCAGTACTTC. It encodes CASSERGPSYEQYF.

Only one count was recorded for this clone. The chain links TRBV6-1 to TRBJ1-4; weak D call: TRBD1 (6 bases). CDR1 and CDR2 from the germline V gene are MNHNS and SASEGT. Deletions cut 3 bases from V and 5 bases from J, with 13 bases between. CDR3 length: 15 amino acids. CDR3 coding DNA: TGTGCCAGCAGTGAGCCTGGACAGCCAAATGAAAAACTGTTTTTT. The encoded protein is CASSEPGQPNEKLFF.

The chain employs TRBV11-2 and TRBJ1-2; 9 nucleotides align to TRBD1. J was trimmed by 8 bases and V by 5 bases; bases with no gene match: 3. CDR1 is SGHAT, CDR2 FQNNGV, per germline. The CDR3 is 12 residues long. CDR3 amino acids: CASSRTGDGYTF. CDR3 nucleotide sequence: TGTGCCAGCAGCAGGACAGGGGACGGCTACACCTTC.

The chain employs TRBV5-1 and TRBJ2-1, with D possibly being TRBD2 (6 bases). With 0 bases removed from V and 1 base from J, the gap between germline ends came to 11 bases. CDR1 and CDR2 (germline): SGHRS, YFSETQ. The CDR3 is 16 amino acids. This CDR3 reads CASSLGLGPSYNEQFF. For the CDR3, the DNA is TGCGCCAGCAGCTTGGGACTAGGGCCTTCCTACAATGAGCAGTTCTTC. Supplemented by reference TRBV5-1 and TRBJ2-1, the full variable domain reads KAGVTQTPRYLIKTRGQQVTLSCSPISGHRSVSWYQQTPGQGLQFLFEYFSETQRNKGNFPGRFSGRQFSNSRSEMNVSTLELGDSALYLCASSLGLGPSYNEQFFGPGTRLTVL.

This clone was recorded once. Here the CDR3 reads CASSLVRGPETQYF. CDR3 in DNA: TGTGCCAGCAGCTTAGTTCGAGGGCCGGAGACCCAGTACTTC. The V and J genes are TRBV7-2 and TRBJ2-5; perhaps TRBD2 as D (5 bases). This CDR3 is built from 14 residues. V dropped 1 base and J dropped 5 bases, with 11 bases sitting between them. CDR1 and CDR2 from the germline V gene are SGHTA and FQGNSA.

This chain links TRBV5-6 with TRBJ1-2, with D possibly matching TRBD1 (5 bases). The CDR3 consists of 14 residues. Germline-derived CDR1 and CDR2 are SGHDT and YYEEEE. V was clipped by 0 bases and J by 2 bases, with 8 bases between them. The CDR3 DNA reads as TGTGCCAGCAGCTTGGCAAGACAGAACTATGGCTACACCTTC. Encoded protein: CASSLARQNYGYTF. Drawing the rest from reference TRBV5-6 and TRBJ1-2, the complete variable domain is DAGVTQSPTHLIKTRGQQVTLRCSPKSGHDTVSWYQQALGQGPQFIFQYYEEEERQRGNFPDRFSGHQFPNYSSELNVNALLLGDSALYLCASSLARQNYGYTFGSGTRLTVV.

The genes are TRBV10-1 and TRBJ1-5; perhaps TRBD1 as D (6 bases). This CDR3 contains 13 residues. Germline CDR1 and CDR2: WNHNN and SYGVQD (reference sequence). V lost 8 bases and J lost 4, with 12 bases in between. The CDR3 DNA sequence: TGCGCCAGCGACGACAGGATTAATCAGCCCCAGCATTTT. Encoded protein: CASDDRINQPQHF.

This chain joins TRBV6-4 and TRBJ2-2, with a weak D call TRBD1 (6 bases). V dropped 8 bases and J dropped 1 base, with 11 bases sitting between them. This CDR3 region has 14 residues. Germline V lookup: CDR1 MRHNA, CDR2 SNTAGT. The CDR3 sequence: CASRRQENTGELFF. Here the CDR3 DNA reads TGTGCCAGCCGACGACAGGAGAACACCGGGGAGCTGTTTTTT.

The chain links TRBV5-1 to TRBJ2-7; the match to TRBD2 covers 15 bases. The germline CDR1 and CDR2 sequences are SGHRS and YFSETQ. There are 18 residues in the CDR3. Trimming cost V 3 bases and J 0 bases; bases outside gene matches: 7. In nucleotides, the CDR3 is TGCGCCAGCAGCTGGGGACTAGCGGGGGGCCTTAGCTCCTACGAGCAGTACTTC. It yields the protein CASSWGLAGGLSSYEQYF.

V usage is TRBV28 and J usage is TRBJ2-2, with 8 bases that match TRBD1. The V segment lost 10 bases and the J segment 7 bases; nucleotides outside the gene matches: 8. The CDR3 spans 13 residues. Germline values: CDR1 MDHEN, CDR2 SYDVKM. The CDR3 loop reads CATTTGDDGELFF. The CDR3 DNA is TGTGCCACAACGACAGGGGACGACGGGGAGCTGTTTTTT.

The chain links TRBV3-1 (or the pseudogene TRBV3-2) to TRBJ2-3, with a possible D match to TRBD1 (5 bases). The CDR3 has 13 amino acids. Between the trimmed V and J ends, which lost 1 base and 4 bases, there was a span of 6 bases. CDR1 is LGHDT and CDR2 is YNNKEL in the germline V gene (reference sequence). CDR3 sequence (DNA): TGTGCCAGCAGCCAAGCAGGGCCAGATACGCAGTATTTT. Translating it yields CASSQAGPDTQYF.

This clone appeared once. J is TRBJ2-3 and V is TRBV19; tentatively, D is TRBD1 (6 bases). The CDR3 runs to 17 residues. The V and J ends lost 4 bases and 4 bases respectively, with 21 bases between them. Germline V gene lookup returns CDR1 LNHDA and CDR2 SQIVND (reference sequence). The DNA for the CDR3 is TGTGCCAGTAGTAATTATTTCGGGACACTGACATCAGATACGCAGTATTTT. Its translation: CASSNYFGTLTSDTQYF.

The chain links TRBV29-1 to TRBJ1-1, with D maybe TRBD1 (5 bases). CDR1 is SQVTM and CDR2 is ANQGSEA in the germline V gene. The CDR3 has 12 residues. Trimming shortened V by 3 bases and J by 5 bases, and 10 bases separated the two germline ends. The CDR3: CSVDRARTEAFF. For the CDR3, the DNA is TGCAGCGTTGACAGGGCCAGGACTGAAGCTTTCTTT.

V is TRBV4-2 and J is TRBJ1-1; D perhaps matches TRBD1 (6 bases). This CDR3 has 15 residues. Trimming removed 3 bases from V and 0 bases from J, with 11 bases in between. CDR1 is LGHNA, CDR2 YNFKEQ, per germline. The CDR3 loop reads CASSQTGHLNTEAFF. The CDR3 DNA is TGTGCCAGCAGCCAGACGGGACATTTGAACACTGAAGCTTTCTTT.

V is TRBV24-1 and J is TRBJ2-1; weak D call: TRBD1 (7 bases). CDR3 length: 15 amino acids. V was pared by 9 bases and J by 8 bases, with 22 bases between. Germline values: CDR1 KGHDR, CDR2 SFDVKD. Here the CDR3 reads CATSASGGLVDEQFF. The CDR3 DNA reads as TGTGCCACCTCAGCCTCAGGGGGGCTAGTCGATGAGCAGTTCTTC.

The chain combines TRBV6-5 with TRBJ1-6, with a weak D call TRBD1 (6 bases). Between the trimmed V and J ends, which lost 3 bases and 14 bases, there was a span of 17 bases. The germline V gene encodes CDR1 MNHEY and CDR2 SVGAGI. CDR3 length: 14 residues. The DNA for the CDR3 is TGTGCCAGCAGTTATGGGCGGGGGCTAGAGGCCCTCCACTTT. It encodes CASSYGRGLEALHF.

The rearrangement links TRBV12-5 to TRBJ2-2; 9 nucleotides align to TRBD1. Germline V gene lookup returns CDR1 LGHNT and CDR2 FRNRAP. V trimming: 7 bases; J trimming: 8 bases; junction bases outside the gene matches: 11. The CDR3 runs to 15 residues. The CDR3 spells CASEPGQGRIGELFF. Here the CDR3 DNA reads TGTGCTAGTGAACCGGGACAGGGTCGGATAGGGGAGCTGTTTTTT.

This clone was detected only once. This rearrangement joins TRBV5-6 to TRBJ2-3; D is unclear. V was cut by 1 base and J by 4 bases, with 10 bases left in between. CDR3 size: 14 residues. Looked up from germline, CDR1 is SGHDT and CDR2 is YYEEEE. In DNA, the CDR3 is TGTGCCAGCAGCTTGAACCGTCTAGCAGATACGCAGTATTTT. It translates to CASSLNRLADTQYF.

This chain links TRBV10-3 with TRBJ2-3, with no clear D. Trimming cost V 11 bases and J 0 bases, with 9 bases left between them. The germline V gene encodes CDR1 ENHRY and CDR2 SYGVKD. This CDR3 is built from 12 residues. The CDR3 DNA reads TGTGCCCTCCGAACTAGCACAGATACGCAGTATTTT. Residues: CALRTSTDTQYF.

This chain uses TRBV19 with TRBJ1-5; 9 bases align to TRBD1. V trimming: 3 bases; J trimming: 6 bases; junction bases outside the gene matches: 6. CDR1 is LNHDA, CDR2 SQIVND, per germline (reference sequence). This CDR3 is 15 amino acids long. The CDR3 here is CASSISQGAIQPQHF. For the CDR3, the DNA is TGTGCCAGTAGTATTTCACAGGGGGCCATTCAGCCCCAGCATTTT.

The chain combines TRBV5-4 with TRBJ2-3; unclear D gene. Trimming removed 0 bases at V and 5 bases at J, with 7 bases between. The germline CDR1 and CDR2 sequences are SGHNT and YYREEE (reference sequence). This CDR3 spans 13 amino acids. CDR3: CASSLVAEDTQYF. CDR3 nucleotides: TGTGCCAGCAGCTTGGTGGCAGAAGATACGCAGTATTTT.

Here the CDR3 reads CASRETGENTEAFF. The CDR3 region has the DNA TGTGCCAGTAGGGAGACAGGGGAGAACACTGAAGCTTTCTTT. The chain carries TRBV19 and TRBJ1-1, with TRBD1 matching over 8 bases. With V trimmed by 6 bases and J by 1 base, 4 bases remained unmatched. The CDR3 covers 14 residues. The V gene's germline CDR1 is LNHDA and CDR2 SQIVND (reference sequence). Full variable domain (outside the CDR3, taken from reference TRBV19 and TRBJ1-1): DGGITQSPKYLFRKEGQNVTLSCEQNLNHDAMYWYRQDPGQGLRLIYYSQIVNDFQKGDIAEGYSVSREKKESFPLTVTSAQKNPTAFYLCASRETGENTEAFFGQGTRLTVV.